This T cell receptor (beta chain) was captured in a study of vaccination and CD4 T cells after COVID-19. Looking at the study overall: Convalescent study patients returned SARS-CoV-2 positive nasal swab PCR results, with 8 to 10 mild cases and one severe. Diagnosis preceded the drawing of post-COVID samples by a median approximately 96 days (range 35 to 161). SARS-CoV-2, HCoV-NL63, HCoV-OC43 and HCoV-229E supplied the overlapping spike peptides used to stimulate cells.

Sequenced with the Oncomine TCR Beta short-read assay was DNA taken from cultured CD4+ T cells. In TCRdb, the PCR reads were re-called with MiXCR into one record per CDR3 protein. The repertoire holds under 20,000 distinct CDR3 sequences, with around half as singletons. As regards this clonotype: Its antigen remains unidentified.

The CDR3 has 16 amino acids. The germline CDR1 and CDR2 sequences are MNHNS and SASEGT. After removal of 5 bases from V and 5 bases from J, the junction contained 13 bases not matched to a gene. Described treatment: roughly nine-day PBMC culture with coronavirus spike peptide pools or control peptides (ViraFEST assay). Positive PCR dates spanned March to December 2020, predating US Alpha, Beta and Delta variants. The sample was CD4+ T cells from blood, cultured in vitro, taken before SARS-CoV-2 vaccination. The rearrangement joins TRBV6-1 to TRBJ2-7; TRBD1 matches 9 bases. The TCR sequence derives from a human donor who had recovered from COVID-19. CDR3 sequence (DNA): TGTGCCAGCAGTCGAAACCGGGACAGGGTAGCAAACGAGCAGTACTTC. This sequence encodes CASSRNRDRVANEQYF.